This is a list of T cell receptor beta chains from one sample in a study of blood T cell repertoires in COVID-19. The method was immunoSEQ multiplex PCR; TCRdb's version includes in-frame clones alone and lacks a portion of them. The sample lists around 240,000 clones, around 84% seen once, with about 1.5% in the top ten. Sequencing was carried out using peripheral blood. These receptors were obtained from a woman aged 40 to 50 who had recovered from COVID-19. Both conserved end residues are part of each CDR3. Fields, in order: clone size, V gene, D gene, J gene, CDR3 DNA, CDR3 protein. The D gene is left open where the match is weak. Not all rows give a size; the values are once, few, many and, for expanded clones, a class.

clone size: NA
V gene: TRBV28
D gene: NA
J gene: TRBJ1-4
CDR3 DNA: TGTGCCAGCAGTGGAACAGGGCGCGGACTGTTTTTT
CDR3 protein: CASSGTGRGLFF

clone size: NA
V gene: TRBV18
D gene: NA
J gene: TRBJ1-1
CDR3 DNA: TGTGCCAGCTCACCGACCCCGGAGACTGAAGCTTTCTTT
CDR3 protein: CASSPTPETEAFF

clone size: few
V gene: TRBV10-1
D gene: TRBD2
J gene: TRBJ2-7
CDR3 DNA: TGCGCCAGCAGTGAGTTGACTAGCGGGGAGAGCTACGAGCAGTACTTC
CDR3 protein: CASSELTSGESYEQYF

clone size: NA
V gene: TRBV9
D gene: NA
J gene: TRBJ1-6
CDR3 DNA: TGTGCCAGCAGCGGACAGGACGGGGCAAACAATTCACCCCTCCACTTT
CDR3 protein: CASSGQDGANNSPLHF

clone size: few
V gene: TRBV5-4
D gene: TRBD1
J gene: TRBJ2-7
CDR3 DNA: TGTGCCAGCAGCTGGCCCGGCGACAGGGGACACGAGCAGTACTTC
CDR3 protein: CASSWPGDRGHEQYF

clone size: NA
V gene: TRBV9
D gene: NA
J gene: TRBJ1-4
CDR3 DNA: TGTGCCAGCAGCGTAGAGGGGCTGTTTGGAACACATCGGACGGAAAAACTGTTTTTT
CDR3 protein: CASSVEGLFGTHRTEKLFF

clone size: once
V gene: TRBV5-4
D gene: TRBD1
J gene: TRBJ1-6
CDR3 DNA: TGTGCCAGCAGCGACCCTACAGGGGCCCCTAATTCACCCCTCCACTTT
CDR3 protein: CASSDPTGAPNSPLHF

clone size: NA
V gene: TRBV7-9
D gene: TRBD1
J gene: TRBJ1-3
CDR3 DNA: TGTGCCAGCAGTCGGACAGGGGCTGACACCATATATTTT
CDR3 protein: CASSRTGADTIYF

clone size: NA
V gene: TRBV28
D gene: TRBD2
J gene: TRBJ2-2
CDR3 DNA: TGTGCCAGCAGTTTATTCGGTAGCGGGGGTACCGGGGAGCTGTTTTTT
CDR3 protein: CASSLFGSGGTGELFF

clone size: NA
V gene: TRBV19
D gene: NA
J gene: TRBJ1-5
CDR3 DNA: TGTGCCAGTAGTATTAGCAGGGAATATCAGCCCCAGCATTTT
CDR3 protein: CASSISREYQPQHF

clone size: few
V gene: TRBV7-2
D gene: TRBD2
J gene: TRBJ2-1
CDR3 DNA: TGTGCCAGCAGCTTAGCAGGACTAGCGGGGGGGTTAGATGAGCAGTTCTTC
CDR3 protein: CASSLAGLAGGLDEQFF

clone size: NA
V gene: TRBV7-9
D gene: TRBD2
J gene: TRBJ2-3
CDR3 DNA: TGTGCCAGCAGCTTATACGGGACTAGCGGGGATACGCAGTATTTT
CDR3 protein: CASSLYGTSGDTQYF

clone size: NA
V gene: TRBV7-2
D gene: NA
J gene: TRBJ1-6
CDR3 DNA: TGTGCCAGCAGCTTGGACGCAGGGGCACCAAATTCACCCCTCCACTTT
CDR3 protein: CASSLDAGAPNSPLHF

clone size: NA
V gene: TRBV19
D gene: NA
J gene: TRBJ1-3
CDR3 DNA: TGTGCCAGTAGTACCTCCACAGGGCCTGGAAACACCATATATTTT
CDR3 protein: CASSTSTGPGNTIYF

clone size: NA
V gene: TRBV2
D gene: TRBD2
J gene: TRBJ2-3
CDR3 DNA: TGTGCCAGCAGGGCTCGACTAGCGGGGGGGCCAGATACGCAGTATTTT
CDR3 protein: CASRARLAGGPDTQYF

clone size: NA
V gene: TRBV5-6
D gene: NA
J gene: TRBJ2-2
CDR3 DNA: TGTGCCAGCAGCTTGGGGGGAGTCGGGACCGGGGAGCTGTTTTTT
CDR3 protein: CASSLGGVGTGELFF

clone size: many
V gene: TRBV10-2
D gene: TRBD1
J gene: TRBJ2-2
CDR3 DNA: TGCGCCAGCAGTGACCGGGACAGGGGGACCGGGGAGCTGTTTTTT
CDR3 protein: CASSDRDRGTGELFF

clone size: NA
V gene: TRBV21-1
D gene: NA
J gene: TRBJ2-7
CDR3 DNA: TGTGCTTGGGCGTGGCTAGCGGGGAGTTACGAGCAGTACTTC
CDR3 protein: CAWAWLAGSYEQYF

clone size: NA
V gene: TRBV3-1/TRBV3-2
D gene: NA
J gene: TRBJ1-2
CDR3 DNA: TGTGCCAGCAGCCGATCGGGGAGATGGGATGGCTACACCTTC
CDR3 protein: CASSRSGRWDGYTF

clone size: NA
V gene: TRBV12-3/TRBV12-4
D gene: NA
J gene: TRBJ2-1
CDR3 DNA: TGTGCCAGCAGTTTCTCCCTCAATGAGCAGTTCTTC
CDR3 protein: CASSFSLNEQFF

clone size: once
V gene: TRBV6-6
D gene: NA
J gene: TRBJ1-1
CDR3 DNA: TGTGCCAGCAGTGAGGGCAGAGACACTGAAGCTTTCTTT
CDR3 protein: CASSEGRDTEAFF

clone size: once
V gene: TRBV14
D gene: NA
J gene: TRBJ2-3
CDR3 DNA: TGTGCCAGCAGCCAACGGTCGACTAGCACAGATACGCAGTATTTT
CDR3 protein: CASSQRSTSTDTQYF

clone size: NA
V gene: TRBV29-1
D gene: NA
J gene: TRBJ1-2
CDR3 DNA: TGCAGCGTTGAAGTCCGGGGGGGCAGTGGCTACACCTTC
CDR3 protein: CSVEVRGGSGYTF

clone size: NA
V gene: TRBV19
D gene: TRBD2
J gene: TRBJ2-3
CDR3 DNA: TGTGCCAGTAGTATCCGACTAGCGGGGCTCTCAGATACGCAGTATTTT
CDR3 protein: CASSIRLAGLSDTQYF

clone size: NA
V gene: TRBV6-5
D gene: NA
J gene: TRBJ2-1
CDR3 DNA: TGTGCCACCAATGCCGGGAATGAGCAGTTCTTC
CDR3 protein: CATNAGNEQFF

clone size: NA
V gene: TRBV11-3
D gene: NA
J gene: TRBJ1-4
CDR3 DNA: TGTGCCAGCAGCTTAGTGTCGAGTAATGAAAAACTGTTTTTT
CDR3 protein: CASSLVSSNEKLFF

clone size: NA
V gene: TRBV19
D gene: NA
J gene: TRBJ1-1
CDR3 DNA: TGTGCCAGTAGCGCAGGGTTGGTTATGAACACTGAAGCTTTCTTT
CDR3 protein: CASSAGLVMNTEAFF

clone size: NA
V gene: TRBV19
D gene: TRBD2
J gene: TRBJ2-5
CDR3 DNA: TGTGCCAGTAGTATCCCCGGACTAGCGGAAGAGACCCAGTACTTC
CDR3 protein: CASSIPGLAEETQYF

clone size: once
V gene: TRBV28
D gene: TRBD2
J gene: TRBJ2-7
CDR3 DNA: TGTGCCAGCACCCCTTGGGGGGGTGTCCCCTACGAGCAGTACTTC
CDR3 protein: CASTPWGGVPYEQYF

clone size: NA
V gene: TRBV6-4
D gene: NA
J gene: TRBJ1-5
CDR3 DNA: TGTGCCAGCAGTGACTCGATTGGAGATGGTCAGCCCCAGCATTTT
CDR3 protein: CASSDSIGDGQPQHF

clone size: many
V gene: TRBV3-1/TRBV3-2
D gene: TRBD1
J gene: TRBJ1-4
CDR3 DNA: TGTGCCAGCAGTCGAGGGACAGACGATAATGAAAAACTGTTTTTT
CDR3 protein: CASSRGTDDNEKLFF

clone size: once
V gene: TRBV2
D gene: TRBD2
J gene: TRBJ2-3
CDR3 DNA: TGTGCCAGCAGCGCGGGGGGCACAGATACGCAGTATTTT
CDR3 protein: CASSAGGTDTQYF

clone size: NA
V gene: TRBV7-2
D gene: TRBD2
J gene: TRBJ2-1
CDR3 DNA: TGTGCCAGCAGCTCGGTATCCGGGACTAGAGGAAGTGAGCAGTTCTTC
CDR3 protein: CASSSVSGTRGSEQFF

clone size: NA
V gene: TRBV29-1
D gene: NA
J gene: TRBJ2-1
CDR3 DNA: TGCAGCCTTGCGGGGTTAGTCCGCAATGAGCAGTTCTTC
CDR3 protein: CSLAGLVRNEQFF

clone size: NA
V gene: TRBV28
D gene: NA
J gene: TRBJ1-1
CDR3 DNA: TGTGCCAGCAGTGCAACGGGTGAAGCTTTCTTT
CDR3 protein: CASSATGEAFF

clone size: few
V gene: TRBV6-5
D gene: TRBD2
J gene: TRBJ2-1
CDR3 DNA: TGTGCCAGCACACGGACTAGCTTCGAGAAGCAGTTCTTC
CDR3 protein: CASTRTSFEKQFF

clone size: NA
V gene: TRBV13
D gene: TRBD1
J gene: TRBJ1-2
CDR3 DNA: TGTGCCAGCAGCTTAGTAGGGACAGGGGAGGGCTACACCTTC
CDR3 protein: CASSLVGTGEGYTF

clone size: few
V gene: TRBV4-3
D gene: TRBD1
J gene: TRBJ1-1
CDR3 DNA: TGCGCCAGCAGTCTTAATGACAGGGGGACTGAAGCTTTCTTT
CDR3 protein: CASSLNDRGTEAFF

clone size: few
V gene: TRBV7-9
D gene: TRBD1
J gene: TRBJ2-7
CDR3 DNA: TGTGCCAGCAGACAACAGGGGACAGAGCAGTACTTC
CDR3 protein: CASRQQGTEQYF

clone size: few
V gene: TRBV29-1
D gene: NA
J gene: TRBJ1-2
CDR3 DNA: TGCAGCGACACCTATGGCTACACCTTC
CDR3 protein: CSDTYGYTF

clone size: NA
V gene: TRBV5-4
D gene: TRBD2
J gene: TRBJ2-2
CDR3 DNA: TGTGCCAGCAGCATGGGACTAGCGGGGGCGACAACCGGGGAGCTGTTTTTT
CDR3 protein: CASSMGLAGATTGELFF

clone size: NA
V gene: TRBV9
D gene: TRBD1
J gene: TRBJ1-6
CDR3 DNA: TGTGCCAGCAGCGTCCGGGACAGAGATAATTCACCCCTCCACTTT
CDR3 protein: CASSVRDRDNSPLHF

clone size: NA
V gene: TRBV14
D gene: TRBD1
J gene: TRBJ2-1
CDR3 DNA: TGTGCCAGCAGCCGAACAGGGGGCTGGGATGAGCAGTTCTTC
CDR3 protein: CASSRTGGWDEQFF

clone size: NA
V gene: TRBV7-6
D gene: TRBD1
J gene: TRBJ1-3
CDR3 DNA: TGTGCCAGCAGCCCACAGGGGGCGGCCGGAAACACCATATATTTT
CDR3 protein: CASSPQGAAGNTIYF

clone size: NA
V gene: TRBV12-3/TRBV12-4
D gene: NA
J gene: TRBJ1-2
CDR3 DNA: TGTGCCAGCACCACGGACAGCGGATATGGCTACACCTTC
CDR3 protein: CASTTDSGYGYTF

clone size: once
V gene: TRBV13
D gene: NA
J gene: TRBJ1-1
CDR3 DNA: TGTGCCAGCAGCTTAGGGGCGGGAACTGAAGCTTTCTTT
CDR3 protein: CASSLGAGTEAFF

clone size: NA
V gene: TRBV19
D gene: TRBD2
J gene: TRBJ2-7
CDR3 DNA: TGTGCCAGTAGTTTCCCCGGGACTAGAGTGTCCGAGCAGTACTTC
CDR3 protein: CASSFPGTRVSEQYF

clone size: NA
V gene: TRBV6-5
D gene: TRBD1
J gene: TRBJ2-7
CDR3 DNA: TGTGCCAGTTACAGGGGTTGGGGCTCCTACGAGCAGTACTTC
CDR3 protein: CASYRGWGSYEQYF

clone size: few
V gene: TRBV27
D gene: NA
J gene: TRBJ1-6
CDR3 DNA: TGTGCCAGCAGTTTATCCCAGGGAATCGCGCCCCTCCACTTT
CDR3 protein: CASSLSQGIAPLHF

clone size: NA
V gene: TRBV2
D gene: NA
J gene: TRBJ1-2
CDR3 DNA: TGTGCCAGCAGTGAAGCGGGGGCAGGAGGTCCGTATGGCTACACCTTC
CDR3 protein: CASSEAGAGGPYGYTF

clone size: few
V gene: TRBV4-1
D gene: TRBD1
J gene: TRBJ1-6
CDR3 DNA: TGCGCCAGCAGCCAAGAGGGACAGGGACGATGGAATTCACCCCTCCACTTT
CDR3 protein: CASSQEGQGRWNSPLHF

clone size: NA
V gene: TRBV5-4
D gene: TRBD1
J gene: TRBJ1-2
CDR3 DNA: TGTGCCAGCAGCCCTATGGACAGGGGGCGAGGAAATGGCTACACCTTC
CDR3 protein: CASSPMDRGRGNGYTF

clone size: NA
V gene: TRBV19
D gene: NA
J gene: TRBJ1-2
CDR3 DNA: TGTGCCAGTAGTATATGGCAGGGGCCCTATGGCTACACCTTC
CDR3 protein: CASSIWQGPYGYTF

clone size: NA
V gene: TRBV2
D gene: TRBD2
J gene: TRBJ2-5
CDR3 DNA: TGTGCCAGCAAAAAGGGGAGTGGCGGGGGAGAAGAGACCCAGTACTTC
CDR3 protein: CASKKGSGGGEETQYF

clone size: once
V gene: TRBV10-3
D gene: NA
J gene: TRBJ2-3
CDR3 DNA: TGTGCCATCAGTCCCGCCGAAGGGGTTACAGATACGCAGTATTTT
CDR3 protein: CAISPAEGVTDTQYF